The next 4 T cell receptor beta chains were all read from a single sample in a study of graft-versus-host responses after intestinal transplantation. Data came from immunoSEQ multiplex PCR; TCRdb stores just in-frame clones and leaves some out. Among under 100,000 clones listed, approximately 82% were seen once. No cognate antigen is known for these TCRs. Source: unstimulated CD4+ T cells sorted from spleen or lymph node cells, taken before intestinal transplant. Receptor source: a human donor who received an intestinal transplant.

The chain combines TRBV5-1 with TRBJ2-1, with 8 positions matching TRBD2. Trimming removed 5 bases from V and 6 bases from J; junction bases left unmatched: 13. This CDR3 contains 16 residues. Germline-derived CDR1 and CDR2 are SGHRS and YFSETQ. The CDR3 sequence is CASRGAGLASVNEQFF. The CDR3 coding sequence is TGCGCCAGCAGAGGTGCAGGACTAGCATCCGTCAATGAGCAGTTCTTC.

V usage is TRBV2 and J usage is TRBJ1-1; a possible D gene is TRBD1 (6 bases). Germline CDR1 is SNHLY and CDR2 is FYNNEI. The CDR3 covers 14 residues. V was clipped by 4 bases and J by 1 base, with 10 bases between them. The CDR3 DNA sequence: TGTGCCAGCAGTGGTAACAGGGAGAACACTGAAGCTTTCTTT. Translation: CASSGNRENTEAFF.

This clone came up a few times. The rearrangement links TRBV7-2 to TRBJ2-1, with 11 positions matching TRBD2. The germline V gene encodes CDR1 SGHTA and CDR2 FQGNSA. The CDR3 loop spans 15 amino acids. The junction had 7 bases not matched to a gene; V was cut back by 3 bases and J by 9 bases. Here the CDR3 reads CASSLLAGGGGEQFF. The CDR3 DNA reads as TGTGCCAGCAGCTTGCTAGCGGGGGGCGGGGGTGAGCAGTTCTTC.

This clone has only one observation. V usage is TRBV28 and J usage is TRBJ2-2; D not resolved. V was cut by 1 base and J by 6 bases, with 6 bases left in between. Germline V gene sequence: CDR1 MDHEN, CDR2 SYDVKM. The CDR3 has 13 amino acids. This CDR3 is CASSLLGSGELFF. DNA for the CDR3: TGTGCCAGCAGTTTATTGGGCTCCGGGGAGCTGTTTTTT.